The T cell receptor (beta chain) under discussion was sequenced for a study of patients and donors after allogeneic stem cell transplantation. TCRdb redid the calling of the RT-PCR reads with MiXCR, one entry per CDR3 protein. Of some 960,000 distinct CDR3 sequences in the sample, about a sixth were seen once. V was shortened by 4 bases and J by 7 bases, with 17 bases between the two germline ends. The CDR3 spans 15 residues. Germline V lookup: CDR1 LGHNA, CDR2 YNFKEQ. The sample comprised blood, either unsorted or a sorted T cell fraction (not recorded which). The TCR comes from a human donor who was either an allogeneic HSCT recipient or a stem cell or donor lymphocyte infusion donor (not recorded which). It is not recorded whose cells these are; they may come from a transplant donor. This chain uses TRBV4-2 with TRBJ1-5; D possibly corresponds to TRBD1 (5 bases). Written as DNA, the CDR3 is TGTGCCAGCAGCCCGGGACTCCGGGAGATCCAGCCCCAGCATTTT. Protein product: CASSPGLREIQPQHF.